These 13 T cell receptor beta chains were all obtained from the same sample, sequenced in a study of shared clonotypes between healthy human individuals. Sequencing was performed with immunoSEQ multiplex PCR; in TCRdb, only in-frame clones are kept and a portion is missing. Of more than 400,000 clones in the sample, about 84% were seen once. What was sequenced was PBMCs. These receptors originate from a woman aged 35 to 49 in good health. Some clones in this sample may be carry-over from other donors' samples.

This sequence joins TRBV5-8 and TRBJ1-2; D perhaps matches TRBD1 (5 bases). Trimming cost V 4 bases and J 7 bases, with 11 bases left between them. Germline lookup yields CDR1 SGHTS and CDR2 YDEGEE. This CDR3 comprises 12 residues. In DNA form, the CDR3 reads TGTGCCAGCAGCGCGGGACTGACTGGCTACACCTTC. This sequence encodes CASSAGLTGYTF. The full variable domain, its missing parts supplied by reference TRBV5-8 and TRBJ1-2, is EAGVTQSPTHLIKTRGQQATLRCSPISGHTSVYWYQQALGLGLQFLLWYDEGEERNRGNFPPRFSGRQFPNYSSELNVNALELEDSALYLCASSAGLTGYTFGSGTRLTVV.

This clone was counted between two and nine times. The V and J genes are TRBV5-1 and TRBJ1-1; D unclear. The V gene's germline CDR1 is SGHRS and CDR2 YFSETQ. V lost 0 bases to trimming and J lost 0 bases, with 9 bases between them. The CDR3 has 15 amino acids. For the CDR3, the DNA is TGCGCCAGCAGCTTGGTGGGCACTGTGAACACTGAAGCTTTCTTT. This sequence encodes CASSLVGTVNTEAFF.

This rearrangement joins TRBV10-3 to TRBJ2-1; 13 bases line up with TRBD2. Trimming cost V 8 bases and J 6 bases; bases outside gene matches: 7. The CDR3 totals 15 residues. Germline CDR1 is ENHRY and CDR2 is SYGVKD. CDR3 coding DNA: TGTGCCATCGCCGGGACTAGCGGGGTCGGCAATGAGCAGTTCTTC. Translation gives CAIAGTSGVGNEQFF.

V gene TRBV6-6 combines with J gene TRBJ2-2, with D maybe TRBD2 (5 bases). V was clipped by 2 bases and J by 1 base, with 8 bases between them. The CDR3 spans 15 residues. The V gene's germline CDR1 is MNHNY and CDR2 SVGAGI (reference sequence). The CDR3 protein is CASSYDAGNTGELFF. DNA of the CDR3: TGTGCCAGCAGTTACGATGCGGGGAACACCGGGGAGCTGTTTTTT.

The gene calls are TRBV10-3 and TRBJ2-2; D gene ambiguous. The CDR3 extends over 13 amino acids. CDR1 and CDR2 from the germline V gene are ENHRY and SYGVKD. Trimming cost V 10 bases and J 3 bases, with 12 bases left between them. CDR3: CATQWQDTGELFF. CDR3 sequence (DNA): TGTGCCACCCAATGGCAGGACACCGGGGAGCTGTTTTTT.

This chain connects TRBV6-1 to TRBJ2-3, with no clear D. CDR3 length: 13 residues. Trimming removed 7 bases at V and 3 bases at J, with 11 bases between. The germline gives CDR1 MNHNS, CDR2 SASEGT. The CDR3 region has the DNA TGTGCCAGCATGAGCCGTACAACAGATACGCAGTATTTT. Translated, it gives CASMSRTTDTQYF.

V gene TRBV7-6 combines with J gene TRBJ2-1; weak D call: TRBD1 (5 bases). The CDR3 is made up of 13 amino acids. Trimming took 2 bases from V and 14 from J, leaving 16 bases between them. CDR1 SGHVS and CDR2 FNYEAQ come from the germline V gene. CDR3 sequence: CASSLIGAYPEFF. The CDR3 bases are TGTGCCAGCAGCTTAATTGGGGCGTACCCCGAGTTCTTC.

The V gene is TRBV19, the J gene TRBJ2-6; a weak D match, TRBD1 (7 bases). In germline, CDR1 is LNHDA, CDR2 SQIVND (reference sequence). V dropped 0 bases and J dropped 3 bases, with 12 bases sitting between them. The CDR3 consists of 17 residues. The CDR3 sequence is CASSIEAGGIGANVLTF. CDR3 nucleotides: TGTGCCAGTAGTATAGAGGCAGGGGGGATTGGGGCCAACGTCCTGACTTTC.

This clone is a singleton in its sample. Since a far larger clone is one base different, this is likely a read error. The V call is TRBV25-1, the J call TRBJ2-7; D remains ambiguous. The V and J ends lost 5 bases and 3 bases respectively, with 8 bases between them. Germline lookup yields CDR1 MGHDK and CDR2 SYGVNS. The CDR3 runs to 12 residues. In nucleotides, the CDR3 is TGTGCCAGCAGTAGCAGAAGCTACGAGCAGTACTTC. This gives the protein CASSSRSYEQYF.

The genes are TRBV6-6 and TRBJ2-7; tentative D call: TRBD1 (5 bases). Between the trimmed V and J ends, which lost 4 bases and 7 bases, there was a span of 11 bases. The CDR3 sequence is 12 residues long. The germline gives CDR1 MNHNY, CDR2 SVGAGI (reference sequence). The CDR3 region is CASSSGAREQYF. The CDR3 nucleotides read TGTGCCAGCAGTTCTGGGGCGCGGGAGCAGTACTTC.

As to this clone: A far bigger clonotype differs at one base, so this is likely a read error. V and J are TRBV7-9 and TRBJ2-2; 10 bases map to TRBD1. The germline CDR1 and CDR2 sequences are SEHNR and FQNEAQ (reference sequence). The CDR3 totals 15 residues. CDR3 nucleotides: TGTGCCAGCAGGTTGGGGACAGGGGCCACCAGGGAGCTGTTTTTT. Translated: CASRLGTGATRELFF.

A remark on this clone: The junction shows a germline mismatch at one end, possibly a read error. This CDR3 is also generated by other DNA sequences in the sample. This chain uses TRBV11-3 with TRBJ2-7, with D possibly TRBD1 on 5 matching bases. Germline values: CDR1 SGHNT, CDR2 YENEEA. This CDR3 is 13 amino acids long. This chain's CDR3 is CASSLTGTYEQYF. The DNA of the CDR3 is TGTGCCAGCAGCTTAACAGGTACCTACGAGCAGTACTTT.

The J gene is TRBJ1-1, the V gene TRBV28; TRBD1 is a possible D gene (5 bases). V lost 7 bases and J 8 bases, leaving 14 bases between the germline ends. The CDR3 runs to 12 residues. From germline, CDR1 is MDHEN and CDR2 SYDVKM. Here the CDR3 DNA reads TGTGCCAGCACTTCTAACGACAGAGAAGCTTTCTTT. It codes for CASTSNDREAFF.